These 26 T cell receptor beta chains were sequenced from one sample in a study of blood T cell repertoires in COVID-19. Libraries were prepared by immunoSEQ multiplex PCR; TCRdb keeps only in-frame clonotypes and omits some of them. The sample has approximately 240,000 clones, 65% to 85% seen once. Sequencing was performed on peripheral blood. The source of these receptors is a middle-aged woman with active or convalescent COVID-19.

With respect to this clone: The same CDR3 arises from other DNA sequences in this sample as well. The CDR3 reads CASSRTGPYGYTF. CDR3 DNA sequence: TGTGCCAGTAGCCGGACAGGCCCGTATGGCTACACCTTC. The chain joins TRBV19 to TRBJ1-2, with TRBD1 identical over 7 bases. The germline V gene has CDR1 LNHDA and CDR2 SQIVND (reference sequence). The CDR3 is made up of 13 amino acids. After removal of 6 bases from V and 5 bases from J, the junction contained 6 bases not matched to a gene.

Of note for this clone: Other DNA variants within this sample encode the same CDR3. The genes are TRBV3-1 (or the pseudogene TRBV3-2) and TRBJ2-5; 9 bases align to TRBD2. This CDR3 comprises 15 residues. With 2 bases clipped from V and 4 bases from J, the junction kept 5 bases outside the gene matches. CDR1 LGHDT and CDR2 YNNKEL come from the germline V gene (reference sequence). CDR3 amino acids: CASSQLAGGRETQYF. The CDR3 DNA follows: TGTGCCAGCAGCCAACTTGCGGGGGGGCGAGAGACCCAGTACTTC.

The rearrangement joins TRBV2 to TRBJ2-5; no clear D gene. Trimming removed 10 bases at V and 2 bases at J, with 14 bases between. Germline V gene lookup returns CDR1 SNHLY and CDR2 FYNNEI. The CDR3 is 13 residues long. This CDR3 is CATLELPQETQYF. The CDR3, as DNA: TGTGCCACCCTGGAACTACCACAAGAGACCCAGTACTTC.

This rearrangement joins TRBV10-3 to TRBJ1-2; D unclear. Germline values: CDR1 ENHRY, CDR2 SYGVKD. The CDR3 contains 12 residues. Deletions cut 2 bases from V and 4 bases from J, with 5 bases between. CDR3 sequence (DNA): TGTGCCATCAGTGAGAACAGCTATGGCTACACCTTC. Protein: CAISENSYGYTF.

The V and J genes are TRBV5-1 and TRBJ1-5, with a tentative D call TRBD1 (5 bases). V lost 0 bases to trimming and J lost 1 base, with 11 bases between them. Germline V gives CDR1 SGHRS, CDR2 YFSETQ. CDR3 length: 16 amino acids. The chain's CDR3 is CASSLDGRVSNQPQHF. The CDR3, as DNA: TGCGCCAGCAGCTTGGATGGCAGGGTAAGCAATCAGCCCCAGCATTTT.

V usage is TRBV19 and J usage is TRBJ2-3; TRBD2 matches 11 bases. V gave up 0 bases and J gave up 6 bases; unmatched junction bases: 8. The CDR3 has 17 residues. The germline gives CDR1 LNHDA, CDR2 SQIVND (reference sequence). The CDR3 is CASSIDPLAGGADTQYF. The CDR3 DNA follows: TGTGCCAGTAGTATAGACCCTCTAGCGGGGGGAGCGGATACGCAGTATTTT.

V gene TRBV30 combines with J gene TRBJ2-1, with 8 bases fitting TRBD2. Losses at the gene ends were 0 bases for V and 7 bases for J; bases not matched to a gene: 8. The CDR3 extends over 15 amino acids. Germline CDR1 reads GTSNPN; CDR2 reads SVGIG (reference sequence). The CDR3 region has the DNA TGTGCCTGGAGTGTACCCAGCGGGGGTGGGAATGAGCAGTTCTTC. Translation: CAWSVPSGGGNEQFF.

The chain has TRBV7-2 and TRBJ2-7; TRBD1 matches 10 bases. The CDR3 runs to 15 residues. The V gene's germline CDR1 is SGHTA and CDR2 FQGNSA. Germline trimming cut 5 bases from V and 6 bases from J; bases unmatched to any gene: 10. This chain's CDR3 is CASSQEGTGAREQYF. CDR3 nucleotide sequence: TGTGCCAGCAGCCAAGAGGGGACAGGGGCTCGCGAGCAGTACTTC. The variable domain in full, with the rest retrieved from reference TRBV7-2 and TRBJ2-7, is GAGVSQSPSNKVTEKGKDVELRCDPISGHTALYWYRQSLGQGLEFLIYFQGNSAPDKSGLPSDRFSAERTGGSVSTLTIQRTQQEDSAVYLCASSQEGTGAREQYFGPGTRLTVT.

The chain is built from TRBV10-1 and TRBJ2-2; 8 bases map to TRBD1. This CDR3 is built from 17 residues. The trim removed 5 bases at V and 3 bases at J, leaving 11 bases unmatched. In germline, CDR1 is WNHNN, CDR2 SYGVQD (reference sequence). The CDR3 region is CASSKPPKDRDTGELFF. The CDR3 nucleotides are TGCGCCAGCAGTAAACCACCGAAGGACAGGGACACCGGGGAGCTGTTTTTT.

The V gene is TRBV5-5, the J gene TRBJ1-4; TRBD1 is a possible D gene (6 bases). With 4 bases removed from V and 8 bases from J, the gap between germline ends came to 21 bases. This CDR3 spans 16 amino acids. CDR1 and CDR2 from the germline V gene are SGHKS and YYEKEE (reference sequence). CDR3: CASSPSPRTVLEKLFF. DNA of the CDR3: TGTGCCAGCAGCCCATCGCCCCGGACAGTACTAGAAAAACTGTTTTTT.

This rearrangement joins TRBV18 to TRBJ2-7; 14 bases are shared with TRBD2. The CDR3 extends over 16 amino acids. J lost 2 bases, V lost 0 bases, and 0 bases had no gene match. Germline loops: CDR1 KGHSH, CDR2 LQKENI. CDR3 nucleotides: TGTGCCAGCTCACCACCGGGACTAGCGGGGGCCTACGAGCAGTACTTC. This sequence encodes CASSPPGLAGAYEQYF. Full variable domain (outside the CDR3, taken from reference TRBV18 and TRBJ2-7): NAGVMQNPRHLVRRRGQEARLRCSPMKGHSHVYWYRQLPEEGLKFMVYLQKENIIDESGMPKERFSAEFPKEGPSILRIQQVVRGDSAAYFCASSPPGLAGAYEQYFGPGTRLTVT.

The V and J genes are TRBV6-4 and TRBJ2-3; 14 nucleotides agree with TRBD2. The length of the CDR3 is 15 residues. The V gene end was trimmed by 8 bases and the J gene end by 3 bases; junction bases not matched to a gene: 4. Germline V CDR1 and CDR2: MRHNA, SNTAGT. CDR3 residues: CASGGTSGGTDTQYF. The CDR3 coding sequence is TGTGCCAGCGGAGGGACTAGCGGGGGAACAGATACGCAGTATTTT.

The V and J genes are TRBV2 and TRBJ2-1, with 13 nucleotides matching TRBD2. This CDR3 is 13 amino acids long. With V trimmed by 6 bases and J by 13 bases, 6 bases remained unmatched. In germline, CDR1 is SNHLY, CDR2 FYNNEI. The CDR3 DNA is TGTGCCAGCAGGCAACTAGCGGGGGGGGTTCAGTTCTTC. It encodes CASRQLAGGVQFF.

The chain links TRBV4-1 to TRBJ2-4; 8 bases are shared with TRBD2. The CDR3 loop spans 17 amino acids. The trim removed 2 bases at V and 0 bases at J, leaving 6 bases unmatched. CDR1 and CDR2 from the germline V gene are MGHRA and YSYEKL. CDR3 nucleotides: TGCGCCAGCAGCCAAACCGGGGGGGGTTTAGCCAAAAACATTCAGTACTTC. Its protein product is CASSQTGGGLAKNIQYF.

The chain is built from TRBV10-3 and TRBJ2-1; the D gene is possibly TRBD1 (6 bases). This CDR3 contains 14 residues. V was cut by 6 bases and J by 7 bases, with 16 bases left in between. Germline V CDR1 and CDR2: ENHRY, SYGVKD. CDR3 sequence reads: CAIRPGQVSNEQFF. CDR3 DNA: TGTGCCATCAGACCGGGACAAGTCTCGAATGAGCAGTTCTTC.

The V and J genes are TRBV7-9 and TRBJ2-7; 7 bases line up with TRBD2. The CDR3 sequence is 14 residues long. Germline-derived CDR1 and CDR2 are SEHNR and FQNEAQ (reference sequence). V gave up 4 bases and J gave up 6 bases; unmatched junction bases: 9. Written as DNA, the CDR3 is TGTGCCAGCAGCTCCGCCGGACTAGTTTTCGAGCAGTACTTC. Translated: CASSSAGLVFEQYF.

J is TRBJ1-6 and V is TRBV2, with D possibly being TRBD1 (6 bases). There are 14 residues in the CDR3. V was trimmed by 3 bases and J by 7 bases, leaving 10 bases between them. Germline V CDR1 and CDR2: SNHLY, FYNNEI. The CDR3 nucleotides are TGTGCCAGCAGTGACGTGGGGGCCAATTCACCCCTCCACTTT. It translates to CASSDVGANSPLHF.

V and J are TRBV11-1 and TRBJ1-4, with unresolved D. Trimming removed 4 bases at V and 11 bases at J, with 14 bases between. CDR1 is SGHAT, CDR2 FQDESV, per germline (reference sequence). The CDR3 covers 13 residues. CDR3 loop: CASSSETIPKLFF. The CDR3 bases are TGTGCCAGCAGCTCAGAAACTATCCCCAAACTGTTTTTT.

This chain joins TRBV19 and TRBJ1-6; TRBD1 aligns across 10 bases. The CDR3 runs 18 residues. Germline-derived CDR1 and CDR2 are LNHDA and SQIVND (reference sequence). Germline trimming cut 6 bases from V and 8 bases from J; bases unmatched to any gene: 16. The CDR3, as DNA: TGTGCCAGTAGCATCTACCGATGGACAGGGGGTATAGATTCACCCCTCCACTTT. Translating it yields CASSIYRWTGGIDSPLHF. Together with reference TRBV19 and TRBJ1-6, the CDR3 gives the full variable domain: DGGITQSPKYLFRKEGQNVTLSCEQNLNHDAMYWYRQDPGQGLRLIYYSQIVNDFQKGDIAEGYSVSREKKESFPLTVTSAQKNPTAFYLCASSIYRWTGGIDSPLHFGNGTRLTVT.

The chain joins TRBV20-1 to TRBJ1-1; TRBD1 might be the D (6 bases). The CDR3 runs to 11 residues. The V and J ends lost 6 bases and 7 bases respectively, with 12 bases between them. The V gene's germline CDR1 is DFQATT and CDR2 SNEGSKA (reference sequence). In DNA form, the CDR3 reads TGCAGTGCCGATTCAGGGGTTGAAGCTTTCTTT. It yields the protein CSADSGVEAFF.

This rearrangement joins TRBV19 to TRBJ1-1, with 11 bases matching TRBD1. CDR1 LNHDA and CDR2 SQIVND come from the germline V gene (reference sequence). The CDR3 is made up of 14 amino acids. With V trimmed by 4 bases and J by 6 bases, 4 bases remained unmatched. CDR3 sequence: CASSTGQGVSEAFF. The CDR3, as DNA: TGTGCCAGTAGTACGGGACAGGGGGTCTCTGAAGCTTTCTTT. The entire variable domain, with the rest obtained from reference TRBV19 and TRBJ1-1, is as follows: DGGITQSPKYLFRKEGQNVTLSCEQNLNHDAMYWYRQDPGQGLRLIYYSQIVNDFQKGDIAEGYSVSREKKESFPLTVTSAQKNPTAFYLCASSTGQGVSEAFFGQGTRLTVV.

This clone occurred once. This rearrangement joins TRBV6-5 to TRBJ2-1; 8 bases fit TRBD2. With 8 bases clipped from V and 4 bases from J, the junction kept 4 bases outside the gene matches. Germline values: CDR1 MNHEY, CDR2 SVGAGI. This CDR3 is built from 13 residues. In DNA, the CDR3 is TGTGCCAGCTCGGGGGGGGATTACAATGAGCAGTTCTTC. Translation: CASSGGDYNEQFF.

The chain links TRBV10-3 to TRBJ1-2; TRBD1 aligns across 8 bases. Per the germline V gene, CDR1 is ENHRY and CDR2 is SYGVKD. V lost 10 bases and J lost 4; bases outside the gene matches: 11. This CDR3 has 14 residues. CDR3 sequence reads: CASRPDRDLYGYTF. CDR3 DNA sequence: TGTGCCAGCCGGCCGGACAGGGACCTCTATGGCTACACCTTC.

This rearrangement joins TRBV28 to TRBJ1-5; 7 bases agree with TRBD1. Looked up from germline, CDR1 is MDHEN and CDR2 is SYDVKM. This CDR3 has 16 amino acids. V was pared by 5 bases and J by 0 bases, with 7 bases of the junction left unmatched. The CDR3 DNA follows: TGTGCCAGCAGTAAAAAGACAGGGTTTAGCAATCAGCCCCAGCATTTT. Amino acid sequence: CASSKKTGFSNQPQHF.

The CDR3 reads CASSYVPGQGGGYTF. The CDR3 bases are TGTGCCAGCAGTTACGTCCCGGGACAGGGGGGCGGCTACACCTTC. The rearrangement uses TRBV5-6 and TRBJ1-2; 11 bases map to TRBD1. The CDR3 spans 15 residues. The germline V gene has CDR1 SGHDT and CDR2 YYEEEE. The ends lost 5 bases at V and 8 bases at J; junction bases unmatched: 11. The whole variable domain, remainder taken from reference TRBV5-6 and TRBJ1-2, is DAGVTQSPTHLIKTRGQQVTLRCSPKSGHDTVSWYQQALGQGPQFIFQYYEEEERQRGNFPDRFSGHQFPNYSSELNVNALLLGDSALYLCASSYVPGQGGGYTFGSGTRLTVV.

This clone was seen only once. The chain recombines TRBV7-9 with TRBJ2-3; no clear D. V lost 5 bases to trimming and J lost 2 bases, with 17 bases between them. Per germline, CDR1 SEHNR and CDR2 FQNEAQ (reference sequence). There are 16 residues in the CDR3. The CDR3 DNA is TGTGCCAGCAGCCCCGGAGCCGGAGCGAACACAGATACGCAGTATTTT. It codes for CASSPGAGANTDTQYF.